These 24 T cell receptor beta chains originate from one sample sequenced in a study of blood T cell repertoires in COVID-19. Sequenced by immunoSEQ multiplex PCR; TCRdb stores in-frame clones only, minus some. The table has approximately 99,000 clones, 80% to 85% seen once. Material: peripheral blood. These receptors were collected from a man aged 65 to 85 with active or convalescent COVID-19.

Only a few counts were recorded for this clone. J is TRBJ1-2 and V is TRBV28; 7 nucleotides align to TRBD1. The germline gives CDR1 MDHEN, CDR2 SYDVKM. Trimming at V came to 10 bases and at J to 7 bases, leaving 15 bases not matched to a gene. CDR3 length: 14 residues. Written as DNA, the CDR3 is TGTGCCACAAGTCTCCTCGGGACAGCCCTTGGCTACACCTTC. Protein: CATSLLGTALGYTF.

The chain uses TRBV30 and TRBJ1-1; 8 nucleotides agree with TRBD1. CDR3 size: 18 residues. J was trimmed by 4 bases and V by 3 bases; bases with no gene match: 19. Germline V gene lookup returns CDR1 GTSNPN and CDR2 SVGIG (reference sequence). DNA of the CDR3: TGTGCCTGGAGCCTTCGGCTGGATTCACAGGGGGGAGGCACTGAAGCTTTCTTT. The encoded protein is CAWSLRLDSQGGGTEAFF.

The gene calls are TRBV19 and TRBJ1-2; 9 bases agree with TRBD1. The V gene's germline CDR1 is LNHDA and CDR2 SQIVND (reference sequence). This CDR3 is built from 14 residues. Trimming took 8 bases from V and 2 from J; bases not matched to a gene: 6. The CDR3 here is CASRPTGGNYGYTF. Written as DNA, the CDR3 is TGTGCCAGTCGACCTACAGGGGGCAACTATGGCTACACCTTC.

The V and J genes are TRBV7-6 and TRBJ2-1; maybe TRBD2 (6 bases). Germline CDR1 SGHVS, CDR2 FNYEAQ. The CDR3 runs 17 residues. The germline V and J ends were trimmed by 4 bases and 10 bases, with 26 bases remaining between them. The CDR3 spells CASSSSVRVTSVGEQFF. The CDR3 coding sequence is TGTGCCAGCAGCTCTAGCGTGCGGGTCACCTCTGTAGGGGAGCAGTTCTTC.

The CDR3 DNA sequence: TGTGCCAGCAGTTACGTGACGGGGGGGGCGGAGACCCAGTACTTC. Translation gives CASSYVTGGAETQYF. This rearrangement joins TRBV6-6 to TRBJ2-5, with 8 positions matching TRBD2. The CDR3 length is 15 residues. Germline CDR1 reads MNHNY; CDR2 reads SVGAGI (reference sequence). Trimming cost V 2 bases and J 5 bases; bases outside gene matches: 7.

The chain employs TRBV7-9 and TRBJ2-3; a possible D gene is TRBD2 (7 bases). Germline CDR1 is SEHNR and CDR2 is FQNEAQ (reference sequence). The CDR3 covers 17 residues. The germline V and J ends were trimmed by 5 bases and 2 bases, with 20 bases remaining between them. The CDR3 DNA is TGTGCCAGCAGCCCCCTTCGAGGGGGGGGCCTCACAGATACGCAGTATTTT. Its protein is CASSPLRGGGLTDTQYF.

The gene calls are TRBV30 and TRBJ1-1, with 9 bases identical to TRBD1. With 1 base clipped from V and 2 bases from J, the junction kept 5 bases outside the gene matches. Germline loops: CDR1 GTSNPN, CDR2 SVGIG (reference sequence). The CDR3 length is 15 residues. The CDR3 loop reads CAWSGRTGVNTEAFF. CDR3 DNA sequence: TGTGCCTGGAGTGGAAGGACAGGGGTCAACACTGAAGCTTTCTTT.

This chain joins TRBV15 and TRBJ1-6; no reliable D call. Germline assignment: CDR1 LNHNV and CDR2 YYDKDF (reference sequence). This CDR3 contains 13 residues. Trimming shortened V by 6 bases and J by 6 bases, and 9 bases separated the two germline ends. As DNA, the CDR3 is TGTGCCACCAGTGAGGGCCTTAATTCACCCCTCCACTTT. Its translation: CATSEGLNSPLHF. The whole variable domain, remainder taken from reference TRBV15 and TRBJ1-6, is DAMVIQNPRYQVTQFGKPVTLSCSQTLNHNVMYWYQQKSSQAPKLLFHYYDKDFNNEADTPDNFQSRRPNTSFCFLDIRSPGLGDTAMYLCATSEGLNSPLHFGNGTRLTVT.

The V gene is TRBV6-2 or TRBV6-3, the J gene TRBJ2-7, with D possibly being TRBD1 (6 bases). V shed 2 bases and J shed 1 base, with 9 bases lying between them. CDR1 MNHEY and CDR2 SVGEGT come from the germline V gene. CDR3 length: 14 residues. This CDR3 reads CASSYDRFSYEQYF. As DNA, the CDR3 is TGTGCCAGCAGTTACGACAGGTTTTCCTACGAGCAGTACTTC.

The V and J genes are TRBV30 and TRBJ2-7; TRBD1 is a possible D gene (7 bases). V lost 4 bases and J 2 bases, leaving 9 bases between the germline ends. CDR3 length equals 12 residues. CDR1 is GTSNPN, CDR2 SVGIG, per germline (reference sequence). The CDR3 sequence: CAWTGGTYEQYF. In DNA, the CDR3 is TGTGCCTGGACAGGGGGGACCTACGAGCAGTACTTC.

The V gene is TRBV7-2, the J gene TRBJ2-1; TRBD2 agrees at 9 bases. V was clipped by 3 bases and J by 8 bases; unmatched bases: 11. CDR3 length equals 16 residues. In germline, CDR1 is SGHTA, CDR2 FQGNSA. CDR3 protein: CASSFRRGGHSDEQFF. CDR3 DNA sequence: TGTGCCAGCAGCTTCAGGCGGGGGGGCCATTCAGATGAGCAGTTCTTC.

The chain has TRBV28 and TRBJ2-3; 8 nucleotides match TRBD1. V was clipped by 6 bases and J by 4 bases; unmatched bases: 6. This CDR3 is built from 14 residues. Per germline, CDR1 MDHEN and CDR2 SYDVKM. CDR3 amino acids: CASRDRGGPDTQYF. The CDR3 nucleotides read TGTGCCAGCAGAGACAGGGGAGGCCCAGATACGCAGTATTTT.

The chain links TRBV5-4 to TRBJ1-1; a possible D gene is TRBD1 (6 bases). The germline V gene has CDR1 SGHNT and CDR2 YYREEE (reference sequence). The CDR3 runs 16 residues. Trimming took off 0 bases at V and 0 bases at J, with 12 bases between the two ends. CDR3 sequence: CASSLGGQRMNTEAFF. The DNA of the CDR3 is TGTGCCAGCAGCTTGGGGGGGCAGAGGATGAACACTGAAGCTTTCTTT.

This clone occurred once. The chain recombines TRBV7-2 with TRBJ1-1; 8 positions match TRBD1. The ends lost 3 bases at V and 4 bases at J; junction bases unmatched: 4. CDR1 is SGHTA, CDR2 FQGNSA, per germline. This CDR3 spans 14 amino acids. The CDR3 DNA sequence: TGTGCCAGCAGCTTTCAGGGGGCGATCACTGAAGCTTTCTTT. Translated, it gives CASSFQGAITEAFF.

V is TRBV30 and J is TRBJ1-2; the D gene is possibly TRBD1 (6 bases). CDR1 is GTSNPN and CDR2 is SVGIG in the germline V gene (reference sequence). The V and J ends lost 5 bases and 2 bases respectively, with 12 bases between them. The length of the CDR3 is 13 residues. Here the CDR3 DNA reads TGTGCCTGGGGCAGGGGATTAAACTATGGCTACACCTTC. This translates into CAWGRGLNYGYTF.

This chain connects TRBV27 to TRBJ2-1, with 10 nucleotides matching TRBD2. Per the germline V gene, CDR1 is MNHEY and CDR2 is SMNVEV (reference sequence). The CDR3 length is 13 residues. The CDR3 sequence: CAIRASGGNEQFF. CDR3 sequence (DNA): TGTGCTATCAGGGCTAGCGGGGGAAATGAGCAGTTCTTC.

In this sample, this clone turned up once. V is TRBV27 and J is TRBJ1-4; the D is unclear. CDR1 and CDR2 (germline): MNHEY, SMNVEV (reference sequence). V was clipped by 6 bases and J by 2 bases, with 10 bases between them. There are 14 residues in the CDR3. The CDR3 region is CASSSASTNEKLFF. DNA for the CDR3: TGTGCCAGCAGCTCAGCGAGCACTAATGAAAAACTGTTTTTT.

This chain uses TRBV30 with TRBJ2-2; D perhaps matches TRBD1 (5 bases). The V end was cut by 5 bases, the J end by 5 bases, with 15 bases between. Germline CDR1 reads GTSNPN; CDR2 reads SVGIG (reference sequence). The CDR3 covers 14 residues. CDR3 in DNA: TGTGCCTGGGCCCGTCAGGGTGGAACCGGGGAGCTGTTTTTT. It specifies CAWARQGGTGELFF.

V gene TRBV2 combines with J gene TRBJ2-1, with 7 bases fitting TRBD2. Germline lookup yields CDR1 SNHLY and CDR2 FYNNEI. This CDR3 spans 15 amino acids. V shed 2 bases and J 7 bases; nucleotides not matched to a gene: 8. The CDR3 sequence is CASSENGGGGNEQFF. CDR3 sequence (DNA): TGTGCCAGCAGTGAAAACGGCGGGGGAGGAAATGAGCAGTTCTTC.

V usage is TRBV30 and J usage is TRBJ1-3; maybe TRBD1 (6 bases). Germline V gene data show CDR1 as GTSNPN and CDR2 as SVGIG (reference sequence). V dropped 4 bases and J dropped 0 bases, with 10 bases sitting between them. This CDR3 has 14 amino acids. CDR3 protein: CAWMNRASGNTIYF. The CDR3 DNA reads as TGTGCCTGGATGAACAGGGCCTCTGGAAACACCATATATTTT.

This chain connects TRBV5-6 to TRBJ1-3; 9 bases align to TRBD1. V shed 1 base and J 3 bases; nucleotides not matched to a gene: 5. The CDR3 spans 16 residues. Germline V lookup: CDR1 SGHDT, CDR2 YYEEEE. The CDR3 sequence: CASSLLGTGYGNTIYF. Written as DNA, the CDR3 is TGTGCCAGCAGCTTGCTCGGGACAGGGTATGGAAACACCATATATTTT.

The chain combines TRBV18 with TRBJ2-3, with 7 bases that match TRBD2. The germline CDR1 and CDR2 sequences are KGHSH and LQKENI. Trimming cost V 1 base and J 4 bases; bases outside gene matches: 5. The CDR3 length is 15 residues. The CDR3 is CASSPLRGGSDTQYF. CDR3 nucleotides: TGTGCCAGCTCACCACTTCGGGGAGGGTCAGATACGCAGTATTTT.

V and J are TRBV6-5 and TRBJ2-2; 9 nucleotides match TRBD2. The germline gives CDR1 MNHEY, CDR2 SVGAGI. Trimming at V came to 2 bases and at J to 5 bases, leaving 3 bases not matched to a gene. This CDR3 region has 15 residues. The CDR3 here is CASSYASGATGELFF. CDR3 bases: TGTGCCAGCAGTTACGCTAGCGGGGCGACCGGGGAGCTGTTTTTT.

The chain joins TRBV7-2 to TRBJ2-7; TRBD2 matches at 11 bases. This CDR3 region has 14 residues. With 7 bases clipped from V and 12 bases from J, the junction kept 14 bases outside the gene matches. Germline lookup yields CDR1 SGHTA and CDR2 FQGNSA. CDR3 in amino acids: CASISTSGAKRLYF. Written as DNA, the CDR3 is TGTGCCAGCATCTCGACTAGCGGGGCCAAAAGGCTGTACTTC.